This TCR beta chain was profiled in a study of human T cells and chemical hapten exposure. About the research overall: Sensitization involved placing 2% DPC onto an approximately 2 cm by approximately 2 cm region of upper inner arm skin.

CDR1 and CDR2 from the germline V gene are SGHRS and YFSETQ. The CDR3 runs 14 residues. V shed 7 bases, J shed 0 bases, and the junction held 4 bases outside the gene matches. The time point denotes: patch test 1, 2 weeks after DPC sensitization. The treatment: therapeutic diphenylcyclopropenone sensitization with weekly scalp DPC. Participating donors were patients with alopecia, aged 18 to 70 years, considered appropriate candidates for DPC. This clonotype was counted ten times or more. It was the library that attached unique molecular identifiers to individual cDNA molecules. In TCRdb, the RACE reads were re-called with MiXCR into one record per CDR3 protein. The sample includes 75,000 to 95,000 distinct CDR3 sequences, approximately 12% of them seen just once.

This chain links TRBV5-1 with TRBJ2-1, with 7 bases identical to TRBD2. The sample was whole blood, taken in connection with sensitization to the hapten diphenylcyclopropenone (DPC). This clonotype was obtained from a woman aged 60 to 75 with alopecia areata. Some clones in this sample may be carry-over from other donors' samples. The CDR3 DNA reads TGCGCCAGCTATCGGGGGGACTCCTACAATGAGCAGTTCTTC. Residues: CASYRGDSYNEQFF.